Listed below are T cell receptor beta chains from one sample, sequenced in a study of cytomegalovirus exposure and HLA in healthy donors. Measured with immunoSEQ multiplex PCR; TCRdb has only the in-frame clones, and not every one. The top ten clones hold 3.9% of a sample with about 120,000 clones, 81% of them seen once. Specimen: PBMCs. The receptor source for this set is a woman in her 30s in good health and CMV-seronegative. Each CDR3 is given with its conserved first and last residue. A D gene is named only where the DNA matches it firmly. Rows give clone size only sometimes, using once, few, many, or a class for an expanded clone.

clone size,V gene,J gene,D gene,CDR3 protein
.,TRBV18,TRBJ2-7,.,CASSPAGDEQYF
.,TRBV5-6,TRBJ2-7,TRBD2,CASSLRGGYDEQYF
.,TRBV18,TRBJ2-1,.,CASSQGEGRYNEQFF
.,TRBV5-1,TRBJ2-7,TRBD2,CASSDPLAGASLSYEQYF
.,TRBV6-5,TRBJ1-6,.,CASSYSTNRDSPLHF
.,TRBV18,TRBJ2-1,TRBD1,CASHNTQGADNEQFF
once,TRBV27,TRBJ1-5,.,CASSLYSYSNQPQHF
.,TRBV2,TRBJ1-5,.,CASSEVVGASTQHF
.,TRBV28,TRBJ2-7,TRBD1,CASSPRGQAHEQYF
once,TRBV28,TRBJ1-2,TRBD1,CASSLSQGDKGYTF
.,TRBV5-1,TRBJ2-3,.,CASSLDSGGGDTQYF
.,TRBV5-1,TRBJ2-1,TRBD1,CASSLVGGTGGSGQFF
.,TRBV21-1,TRBJ2-7,.,CASSARGDEQYF
medium-sized,TRBV6-1,TRBJ2-2,.,CASKEAGELFF
.,TRBV5-1,TRBJ2-7,.,CASSLVQGGYEQYF
.,TRBV5-1,TRBJ2-2,TRBD1,CASSFETGGSGELFF
.,TRBV6-5,TRBJ2-7,TRBD1,CASSYGRDSYEQYF
.,TRBV6-6,TRBJ2-3,.,CASSYDDWKADTQYF
once,TRBV25-1,TRBJ2-1,TRBD1,CASIGQGWGLHNEQFF
.,TRBV21-1,TRBJ1-1,.,CASSKAPGDTEAFF
.,TRBV28,TRBJ2-7,.,CASSSESYEQYF
.,TRBV21-1,TRBJ1-3,.,CASSKGTTGDVSGNTIYF
.,TRBV15,TRBJ2-7,TRBD2,CATSKKREGRYEQYF
once,TRBV6-5,TRBJ2-5,TRBD2,CASSSSGNLQETQYF
once,TRBV28,TRBJ2-1,TRBD2,CASSLWKLALYNEQFF
once,TRBV29-1,TRBJ2-5,.,CSVVPKYSQETQYF
.,TRBV7-3,TRBJ2-7,TRBD1,CASGLSGQGSDEQYF
.,TRBV7-8,TRBJ1-4,.,CASSSGETTTNEKLFF
.,TRBV6-6,TRBJ2-7,TRBD1,CASRDRTGGSYEQYF
.,TRBV10-3,TRBJ2-1,TRBD2,CATNLRGTSGRAEFF
once,TRBV7-9,TRBJ1-5,.,CASSSQDGNQPQHF
.,TRBV27,TRBJ2-3,TRBD2,CASSRLGASGRTSTDTQYF
.,TRBV15,TRBJ2-3,.,CATSRDVAVSGNTQYF
.,TRBV6-5,TRBJ1-2,.,CASTMEYGYTF
.,TRBV27,TRBJ2-7,.,CASSLRSGWTYEQYF
.,TRBV15,TRBJ2-7,.,CATSRDGSIRGYEQYF
.,TRBV18,TRBJ2-1,TRBD1,CASSTPGQYYNEQFF
.,TRBV4-2,TRBJ2-1,TRBD2,CASSQEGWRGNEQFF
.,TRBV28,TRBJ2-3,.,CASRDFDTSTDTQYF
.,TRBV19,TRBJ2-1,.,CASTHRGSGGSYNEQFF
.,TRBV15,TRBJ2-7,TRBD1,CATSTRQGARYEQYF
.,TRBV11-2,TRBJ2-1,TRBD2,CASSPGTSGRGYNEQFF
.,TRBV7-2,TRBJ1-4,.,CASSISLGKLFF
.,TRBV5-4,TRBJ2-2,TRBD2,CASSLASGSVNTGELFF
.,TRBV7-2,TRBJ2-2,TRBD1,CATGGPPLVGELFF
.,TRBV28,TRBJ1-2,.,CASCPPSNYGYTF
.,TRBV5-6,TRBJ1-2,.,CASIASNQKNGYTF